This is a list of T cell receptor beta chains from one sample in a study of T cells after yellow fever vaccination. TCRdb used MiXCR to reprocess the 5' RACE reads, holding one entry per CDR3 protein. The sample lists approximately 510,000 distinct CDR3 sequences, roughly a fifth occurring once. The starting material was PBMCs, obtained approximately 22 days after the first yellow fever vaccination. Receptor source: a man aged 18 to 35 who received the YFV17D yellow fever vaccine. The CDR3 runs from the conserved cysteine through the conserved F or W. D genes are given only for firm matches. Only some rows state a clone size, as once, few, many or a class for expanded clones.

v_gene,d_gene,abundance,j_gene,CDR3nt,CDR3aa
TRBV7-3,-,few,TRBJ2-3,TGTGCCAGCAGTAGGACAGAGACAGATACGCAGTATTTT,CASSRTETDTQYF
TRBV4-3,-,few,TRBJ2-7,TGCGCCAGCAGCCAAGATGGCGGGGACGAGCAGTACTTC,CASSQDGGDEQYF
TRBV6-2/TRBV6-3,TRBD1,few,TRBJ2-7,TGTGCCAGCAGTAACCGACAGGGGTACGGCTACGAGCAGTACTTC,CASSNRQGYGYEQYF
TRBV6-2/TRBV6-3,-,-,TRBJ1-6,TGTGCCACCATCCAATGGGATCGGAATTCACCCCTCCACTTT,CATIQWDRNSPLHF
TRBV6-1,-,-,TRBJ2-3,TGTGCCAGCAGCCCTCACAGTGCCATCACAGATACGCAGTATTTT,CASSPHSAITDTQYF
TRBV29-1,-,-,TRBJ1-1,TGCAGCGTTTGTCCTCAGGAGAACACTGAAGCTTTCTTT,CSVCPQENTEAFF
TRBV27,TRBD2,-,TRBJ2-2,TGTGCCAGCAGTTACGGGGGGTCGAACACCGGGGAGCTGTTTTTT,CASSYGGSNTGELFF
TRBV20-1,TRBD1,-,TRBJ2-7,TGCAGTGCTAGCCCCGGGACAGGAGGCTCCTACGAGCAGTACTTC,CSASPGTGGSYEQYF
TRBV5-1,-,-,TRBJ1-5,TGCGCCAGCAGAAATAGTCCTAATCAGCCCCAGCATTTT,CASRNSPNQPQHF
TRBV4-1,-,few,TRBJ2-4,TGCGCCAGCAGCCAGCCGTGGGCCAAAAACATTCAGTACTTC,CASSQPWAKNIQYF
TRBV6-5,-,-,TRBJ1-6,TGTGCCAGCAGTTACGGGTCTGTCAGGGTTGATTCACCCCTCCACTTT,CASSYGSVRVDSPLHF
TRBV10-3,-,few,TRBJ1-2,TGTGCCATCAGCCAGGGTAACAATGGCTACACCTTC,CAISQGNNGYTF
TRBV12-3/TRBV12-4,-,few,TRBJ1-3,TGTGCCAGCAGTTTCGGCCCACTGAACACCATATATTTT,CASSFGPLNTIYF
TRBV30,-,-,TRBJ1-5,TGTGCCTGGAGTGTAAGTGGGCAGTTTAGCAATCAGCCCCAGCATTTT,CAWSVSGQFSNQPQHF
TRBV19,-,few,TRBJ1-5,TGTGCCAGTACCACGCCGGCGGGCAATCAGCCCCAGCATTTT,CASTTPAGNQPQHF
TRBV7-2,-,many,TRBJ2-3,TGTGCCAGCAGCCGACTAGGAAGCACAGATACGCAGTATTTT,CASSRLGSTDTQYF
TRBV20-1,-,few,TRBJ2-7,TGCAGTGCTCAGGGACGGGGCTCCTACGAGCAGTACTTC,CSAQGRGSYEQYF
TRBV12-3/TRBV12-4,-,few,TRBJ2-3,TGTGCCAGCAGCTTTCTGAGTCTAGATACGCAGTATTTT,CASSFLSLDTQYF
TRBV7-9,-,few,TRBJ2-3,TGTGCCAGCAGCTTTCGGGAAACCCTTAGCACAGATACGCAGTATTTT,CASSFRETLSTDTQYF
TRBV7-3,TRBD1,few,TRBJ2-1,TGTGCCAGCAGCTTAGTGGGGACAGGGGGCAATGAGCAGTTCTTC,CASSLVGTGGNEQFF
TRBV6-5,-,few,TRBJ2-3,TGTGCCAGCAGTTATTCGGGAGAACTAGCAAATACGCAGTATTTT,CASSYSGELANTQYF
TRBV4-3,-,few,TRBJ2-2,TGCGCCAGCAGCAGAGACAGGTTACCCACCGGGGAGCTGTTTTTT,CASSRDRLPTGELFF